This passage covers 7 T cell receptor beta chains from one sample sequenced in a study of CD8 T cells in ankylosing spondylitis listed by TCRdb under 2017. The library was generated by 5' RACE. The sequencing machine was an Illumina HiSeq 2500. TCRdb reprocessed the public reads (quality trimming at Q25 with fastp, clone calling with MiXCR) and kept in-frame beta chains. Each CDR3 protein appears once, grouped with its most common genes and DNA. The sample table contains 240,000 or so distinct CDR3 sequences; only one count was recorded for 8% to 9.5% of them. The leading ten clones occupy over 6.5% of the sample. Sequenced: blood, either unsorted or a sorted T cell fraction (not recorded which). Receptor source: a male donor with ankylosing spondylitis or in good health (not recorded which).

The chain uses TRBV4-2 and TRBJ1-4; D possibly corresponds to TRBD1 (5 bases). Trimming took off 0 bases at V and 8 bases at J, with 13 bases between the two ends. The germline V gene encodes CDR1 LGHNA and CDR2 YNFKEQ. This CDR3 has 15 amino acids. CDR3 amino acids: CASSQDSRGGEKLFF. CDR3 nucleotides: TGTGCCAGCAGCCAAGATAGCCGGGGCGGAGAAAAACTGTTTTTT.

Ten or more counts support this clonotype. This chain joins TRBV10-3 and TRBJ1-3; TRBD1 agrees at 7 bases. Germline V CDR1 and CDR2: ENHRY, SYGVKD. V was pared by 8 bases and J by 4 bases, with 5 bases of the junction left unmatched. CDR3 length: 13 residues. This CDR3 reads CAIGAGGGNTIYF. DNA for the CDR3: TGTGCCATCGGTGCAGGGGGAGGAAACACCATATATTTT.

This clonotype was seen repeatedly, ten times or more. The chain is built from TRBV6-2 or TRBV6-3 and TRBJ2-3, with 16 nucleotides matching TRBD2. The V segment lost 4 bases and the J segment 4 bases; nucleotides outside the gene matches: 11. This CDR3 spans 19 amino acids. The germline V gene encodes CDR1 MNHEY and CDR2 SVGEGT. This chain's CDR3 is CASSSLGTSGRADADTQYF. The CDR3 DNA follows: TGTGCCAGCAGTTCCTTAGGGACTAGCGGGAGGGCCGACGCAGATACGCAGTATTTT.

This clonotype occurred many times. V gene TRBV5-1 combines with J gene TRBJ2-2; either TRBD1 or TRBD2 may supply D (5 bases each). The CDR3 has 16 residues. Germline lookup yields CDR1 SGHRS and CDR2 YFSETQ. The V end lost 4 bases, the J end lost 6 bases, and 19 bases lay between the germline ends. CDR3: CASSPRASKGAGELFF. The CDR3, as DNA: TGCGCCAGCAGCCCGAGGGCTAGTAAAGGGGCCGGGGAGCTGTTTTTT.

This clonotype came up many times. In DNA form, the CDR3 reads TGTGCCAGCAGTGAAGAAGTAAGCGGTGTGTCCTACGAGCAGTACTTC. It yields the protein CASSEEVSGVSYEQYF. The genes are TRBV6-1 and TRBJ2-7; perhaps TRBD2 as D (5 bases). The V end lost 1 base, the J end lost 1 base, and 14 bases lay between the germline ends. Germline V gene lookup returns CDR1 MNHNS and CDR2 SASEGT. This CDR3 is built from 16 residues.

As regards this clonotype: This may be a read error, as it is one base from a much larger clone. The chain carries TRBV4-3 and TRBJ2-7; D perhaps matches TRBD1 (6 bases). CDR1 LGHNA and CDR2 YSLEER come from the germline V gene. The CDR3 length is 14 residues. Here the CDR3 reads CASSLFRGSYELYF. The CDR3 DNA follows: TGCGCCAGCAGCCTCTTCAGGGGATCCTACGAGCTGTACTTC.

In its sample, this clonotype was seen a few times. The CDR3 region has the DNA TGTGCCAGCAGCCTATCTCCGGGGGTGGCTGAAGCTTTCTTT. Encoded protein: CASSLSPGVAEAFF. V and J are TRBV7-2 and TRBJ1-1; perhaps TRBD1 as D (5 bases). This CDR3 contains 14 residues. Germline loops: CDR1 SGHTA, CDR2 FQGNSA. Trimming took 5 bases from V and 6 from J, leaving 16 bases between them.